This T cell receptor (beta chain) was captured by sequencing in a study of cytomegalovirus exposure and HLA in healthy donors. Study results and limitations: Later, an analysis found that common viral pathogens appeared to be linked with several of the most significant clusters. Earlier findings revealed that most TCR beta V segments proved productive either about 87% or about 30% of the time.

Germline V gives CDR1 MNHNS, CDR2 SASEGT. CDR3 length: 15 residues. V was clipped by 4 bases and J by 4 bases; unmatched bases: 5. With 60 Vbeta and 13 Jbeta primers, the PCR was carried out. Assay used: immunoSEQ multiplex PCR; TCRdb lists only in-frame clones, some missing. Among 120,000 to 150,000 clones listed, around 76% were seen once. On this clone itself: As yet, its antigen is unknown.

This receptor was identified in a man aged 18 to 30 in good health and CMV-seronegative. This sequence joins TRBV6-1 and TRBJ2-3; TRBD2 matches 10 bases. Sequenced input: PBMCs. In DNA, the CDR3 is TGTGCCAGCAGTGCCGTAGCGGGGGGTCCAGATACGCAGTATTTT. Residues: CASSAVAGGPDTQYF.